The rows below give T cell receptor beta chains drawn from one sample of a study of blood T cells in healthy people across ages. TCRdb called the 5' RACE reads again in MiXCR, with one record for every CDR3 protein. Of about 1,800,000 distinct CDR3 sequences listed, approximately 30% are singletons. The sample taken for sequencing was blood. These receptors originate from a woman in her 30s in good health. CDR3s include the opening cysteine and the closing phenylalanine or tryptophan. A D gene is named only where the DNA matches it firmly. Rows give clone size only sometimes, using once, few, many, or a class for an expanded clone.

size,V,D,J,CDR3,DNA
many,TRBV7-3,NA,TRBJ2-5,CASSLMGVEETQYF,TGTGCCAGCAGCTTAATGGGGGTTGAAGAGACCCAGTACTTC
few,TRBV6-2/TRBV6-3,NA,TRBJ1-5,CASSYSIGGARNQPQHF,TGTGCCAGCAGTTACTCGATTGGGGGGGCGCGCAATCAGCCCCAGCATTTT
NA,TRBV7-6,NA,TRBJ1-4,CASSLGAATNEELFF,TGTGCCAGCAGCTTAGGAGCCGCAACTAATGAAGAACTGTTTTTT
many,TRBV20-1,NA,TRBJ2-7,CSALPGRTYEQYF,TGCAGTGCTCTCCCTGGGAGGACTTACGAGCAGTACTTC
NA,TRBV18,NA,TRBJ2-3,CVSSLTRSDTQYF,TGTGTCAGCTCCCTCACTAGATCCGATACGCAGTATTTT
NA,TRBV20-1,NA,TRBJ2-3,CSARDGSGILKISDTQYF,TGCAGTGCTAGAGATGGGAGTGGGATACTAAAGATTTCGGATACGCAGTATTTT
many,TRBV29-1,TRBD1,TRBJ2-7,CSVAGTAAYEQYF,TGCAGCGTTGCGGGGACAGCGGCCTACGAGCAGTACTTC
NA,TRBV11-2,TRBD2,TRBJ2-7,CASSSGLAATHEQYF,TGTGCCAGCAGCTCAGGACTAGCGGCGACCCACGAGCAGTACTTC
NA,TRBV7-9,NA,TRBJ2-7,CASSLTLGVFYEQYF,TGTGCCAGCAGCCTTACCTTGGGGGTTTTTTACGAGCAGTACTTC
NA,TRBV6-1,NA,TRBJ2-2,CASSEAGLGTGELFF,TGTGCCAGCAGTGAAGCGGGGTTAGGCACCGGGGAGCTGTTTTTT
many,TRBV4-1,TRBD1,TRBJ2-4,CASSQVAPGQGLQYF,TGCGCCAGCAGCCAAGTGGCACCGGGACAGGGACTTCAGTACTTC
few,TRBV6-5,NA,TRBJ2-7,CASRPDREGYEQYF,TGTGCCAGCAGACCGGACAGGGAGGGATACGAGCAGTACTTC
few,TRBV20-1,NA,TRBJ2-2,CSALGETNTGELFF,TGCAGTGCTCTGGGGGAAACGAACACCGGGGAGCTGTTTTTT
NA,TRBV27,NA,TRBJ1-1,CASSWDTYTEAFF,TGTGCCAGCAGTTGGGACACTTACACTGAAGCTTTCTTT
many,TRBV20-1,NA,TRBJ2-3,CSARLQADTQYF,TGCAGTGCCAGACTCCAGGCGGATACGCAGTATTTT
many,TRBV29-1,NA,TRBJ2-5,CSVGSGRTLGQETQYF,TGCAGCGTTGGGTCAGGGCGGACTTTGGGGCAAGAGACCCAGTACTTC
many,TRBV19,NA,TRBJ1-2,CAVDGGYGYTF,TGTGCCGTGGACGGGGGATATGGCTACACCTTC
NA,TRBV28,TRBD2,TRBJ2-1,CASSPSGVGGGDNEQFF,TGTGCCAGCAGTCCATCGGGGGTTGGCGGGGGGGACAATGAGCAGTTCTTC
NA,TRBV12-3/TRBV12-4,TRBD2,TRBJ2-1,CASSLPLAGDYNEQFF,TGTGCCAGCAGTTTACCCCTAGCGGGGGACTACAATGAGCAGTTCTTC
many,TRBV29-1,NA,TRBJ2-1,CSVEGRGEYNEQFF,TGCAGCGTTGAAGGGCGAGGGGAATACAATGAGCAGTTCTTC
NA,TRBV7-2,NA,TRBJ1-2,CASSQKVSPQGVDYGYTF,TGTGCCAGCAGCCAAAAAGTCTCCCCCCAAGGTGTGGACTATGGCTACACCTTC
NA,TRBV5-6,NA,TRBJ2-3,CASSFERRETDTQYF,TGTGCCAGCAGCTTCGAGCGGAGGGAAACAGATACGCAGTATTTT
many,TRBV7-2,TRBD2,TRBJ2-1,CASSLRTSGMSSYNEQFF,TGTGCCAGCAGCTTAAGGACTAGCGGGATGAGCTCCTACAATGAGCAGTTCTTC
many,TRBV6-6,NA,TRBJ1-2,CASSPKYDPPGYGYTF,TGTGCCAGCAGTCCCAAATACGACCCTCCCGGCTATGGCTACACCTTC
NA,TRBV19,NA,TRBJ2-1,CASSKYFIASTNYNEQFF,TGTGCCAGTAGTAAATACTTCATAGCTTCGACAAACTACAATGAGCAGTTCTTC
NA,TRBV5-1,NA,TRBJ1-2,CASSLPGIVYTF,TGCGCCAGCAGCTTGCCCGGGATCGTCTACACCTTC
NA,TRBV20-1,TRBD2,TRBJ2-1,CSARAPGLASDEQFF,TGCAGTGCTAGAGCCCCGGGACTAGCGAGTGATGAGCAGTTCTTC
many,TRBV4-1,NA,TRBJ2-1,CASSQDLERWPSNEQFF,TGCGCCAGCAGCCAAGATCTGGAAAGGTGGCCAAGCAATGAGCAGTTCTTC
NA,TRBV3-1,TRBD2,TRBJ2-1,CASSQPGLAGNEQFF,TGTGCCAGCAGCCAACCGGGACTAGCGGGCAATGAGCAGTTCTTC
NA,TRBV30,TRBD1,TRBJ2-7,CAWSPGQGAFNEQYF,TGTGCCTGGAGTCCAGGACAGGGGGCATTTAACGAGCAGTACTTC
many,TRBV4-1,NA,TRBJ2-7,CASSQGGGLGDEQYF,TGCGCCAGCAGCCAAGGGGGAGGCCTGGGGGACGAGCAGTACTTC
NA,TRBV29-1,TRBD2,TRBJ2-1,CSVTILPGLAGDGYNEQFF,TGCAGCGTTACCATCCTTCCAGGACTAGCGGGAGACGGTTACAATGAGCAGTTCTTC
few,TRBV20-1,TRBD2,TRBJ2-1,CSASGGGIAGNDYNEQFF,TGCAGTGCTAGTGGGGGGGGAATAGCGGGAAACGATTACAATGAGCAGTTCTTC
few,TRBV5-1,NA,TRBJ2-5,CVSSLGQYQETQYF,TGCGTCAGCAGCTTGGGGCAGTACCAAGAGACCCAGTACTTC
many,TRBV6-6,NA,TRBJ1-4,CASSYRLGEKLFF,TGTGCCAGCAGTTACAGGTTGGGTGAAAAACTGTTTTTT
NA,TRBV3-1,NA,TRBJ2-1,CASSQAVRGRSSYNEQFF,TGTGCCAGCAGCCAAGCAGTAAGGGGACGTAGCTCCTACAATGAGCAGTTCTTC
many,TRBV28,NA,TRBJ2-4,CASSSLPSTGNQNIQYF,TGTGCCAGCAGTTCCCTTCCATCGACGGGGAACCAAAACATTCAGTACTTC
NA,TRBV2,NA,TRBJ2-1,CASMNRGNEQFF,TGTGCCAGCATGAACCGGGGTAATGAGCAGTTCTTC
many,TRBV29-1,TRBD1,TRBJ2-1,CSVEVSGTVYNEQFF,TGCAGCGTTGAGGTTTCTGGGACAGTTTACAATGAGCAGTTCTTC
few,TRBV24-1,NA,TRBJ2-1,CATNDLAAEEQFF,TGTGCCACCAATGATCTGGCAGCGGAGGAGCAGTTCTTC
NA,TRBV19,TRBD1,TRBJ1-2,CASSIDGDSVTGRFYGYTF,TGTGCCAGTAGTATAGATGGGGACAGCGTTACAGGACGGTTCTATGGCTACACCTTC
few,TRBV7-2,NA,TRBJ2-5,CASSLNAQETQYF,TGTGCCAGCAGCCTCAACGCGCAAGAGACCCAGTACTTC
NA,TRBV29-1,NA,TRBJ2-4,CSVGGDGAQNIQYF,TGCAGCGTTGGGGGTGACGGGGCCCAAAACATTCAGTACTTC
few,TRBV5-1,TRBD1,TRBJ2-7,CASSWTGGPSYEQYF,TGCGCCAGCAGCTGGACAGGGGGTCCCTCCTACGAGCAGTACTTC
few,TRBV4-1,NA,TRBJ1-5,CASSQRGLRNQPQHF,TGCGCCAGCAGCCAACGGGGGCTCCGAAATCAGCCCCAGCATTTT
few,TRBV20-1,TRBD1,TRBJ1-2,CSARVQGAQEGYTF,TGCAGTGCTAGAGTCCAGGGGGCGCAGGAAGGCTACACCTTC
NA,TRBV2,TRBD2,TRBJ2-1,CAIARRLAGESSYNEQFF,TGTGCCATAGCACGTCGGCTAGCGGGGGAAAGCTCCTACAATGAGCAGTTCTTC
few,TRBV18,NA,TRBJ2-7,CASSPRGPPKAYEQYF,TGTGCCAGCTCACCGCGAGGTCCACCTAAGGCCTACGAGCAGTACTTC
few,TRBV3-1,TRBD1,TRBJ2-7,CASSRTGINEQYF,TGTGCCAGCAGCCGGACAGGGATCAACGAGCAGTACTTC
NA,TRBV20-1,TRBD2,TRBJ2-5,CSAALRGGRETQYF,TGCAGTGCCGCTTTGCGGGGGGGCCGCGAGACCCAGTACTTC
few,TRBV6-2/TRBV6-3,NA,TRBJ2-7,CASSYNPETTEQYF,TGTGCCAGCAGTTACAATCCGGAGACTACGGAGCAGTACTTC
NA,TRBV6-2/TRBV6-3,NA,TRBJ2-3,CASLKGELSADTQYF,TGTGCCAGCTTAAAAGGGGAGCTGAGCGCAGATACGCAGTATTTT
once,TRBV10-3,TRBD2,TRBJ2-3,CAISESMASGSRGNTQYF,TGTGCCATCAGTGAGTCGATGGCTAGCGGGAGCCGGGGAAATACGCAGTATTTT
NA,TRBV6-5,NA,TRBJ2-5,CASRERRPPETQYF,TGTGCCAGCAGAGAGCGTCGGCCCCCGGAGACCCAGTACTTC
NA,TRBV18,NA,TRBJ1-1,CACSPVLGDTEAFF,TGTGCCTGCTCACCGGTCCTCGGGGACACTGAAGCTTTCTTT
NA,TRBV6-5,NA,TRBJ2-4,CASSYQGGGKNIQYF,TGTGCCAGCAGTTATCAGGGGGGAGGCAAAAACATTCAGTACTTC
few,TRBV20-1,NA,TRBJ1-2,CSARDGQYGYTF,TGCAGTGCTAGAGATGGCCAGTACGGCTACACCTTC
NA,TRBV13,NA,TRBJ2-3,CASTPPGLAADTQYF,TGTGCCAGCACCCCACCGGGACTGGCGGCAGATACGCAGTATTTT
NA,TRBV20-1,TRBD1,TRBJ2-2,CSAVGTANTGELFF,TGCAGTGCTGTCGGGACAGCGAACACCGGGGAGCTGTTTTTT